This T cell receptor (beta chain) emerged from a study of blood T cell repertoires in COVID-19. Study-wide context: Italy, Spain and the United States were the sources of the convalescent and acute COVID-19 samples. The cDNA or gDNA used as material had been derived from T cells, B-cell-depleted T cells, or PBMCs.

In the study's own analysis: Estimation of nucleated cell counts relied on the amplification of reference gene primers. Profiling relied on immunoSEQ multiplex PCR, and the TCRdb table lists in-frame clones only, not all of them. V and J calls and clone size follow that table, whereas D and trimming were derived from the DNA. The repertoire holds 150,000 to 200,000 clones, with just under 90% as singletons. Sequenced material: peripheral blood. The TCR sequence derives from a man aged 18-30 years with active or convalescent COVID-19.

The CDR3 loop reads CASSPNALGARGEKLFF. In nucleotides, the CDR3 is TGTGCCAGTAGTCCCAACGCCCTAGGGGCGCGGGGGGAAAAACTGTTTTTT. V gene TRBV19 combines with J gene TRBJ1-4; D might be TRBD1 (5 bases). V shed 5 bases and J shed 8 bases, with 24 bases lying between them. CDR3 length: 17 amino acids. Germline assignment: CDR1 LNHDA and CDR2 SQIVND (reference sequence).